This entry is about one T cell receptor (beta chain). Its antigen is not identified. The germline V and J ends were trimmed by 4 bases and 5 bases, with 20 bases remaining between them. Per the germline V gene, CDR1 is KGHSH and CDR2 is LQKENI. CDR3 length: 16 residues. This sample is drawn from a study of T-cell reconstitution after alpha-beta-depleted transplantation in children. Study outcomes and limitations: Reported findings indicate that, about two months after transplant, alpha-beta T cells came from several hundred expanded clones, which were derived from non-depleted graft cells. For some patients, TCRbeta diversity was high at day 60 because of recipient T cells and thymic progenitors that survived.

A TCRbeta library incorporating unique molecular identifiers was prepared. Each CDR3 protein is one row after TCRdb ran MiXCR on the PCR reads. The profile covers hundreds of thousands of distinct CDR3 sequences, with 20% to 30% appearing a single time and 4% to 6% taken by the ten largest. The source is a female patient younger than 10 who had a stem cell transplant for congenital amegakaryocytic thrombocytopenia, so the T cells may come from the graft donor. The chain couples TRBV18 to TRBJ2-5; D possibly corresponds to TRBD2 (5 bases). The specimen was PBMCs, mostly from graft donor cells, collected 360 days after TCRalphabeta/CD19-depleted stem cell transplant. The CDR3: CASSLNGVHTTETQYF. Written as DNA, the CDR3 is TGTGCCAGCTCACTTAACGGGGTTCATACGACCGAGACCCAGTACTTC.